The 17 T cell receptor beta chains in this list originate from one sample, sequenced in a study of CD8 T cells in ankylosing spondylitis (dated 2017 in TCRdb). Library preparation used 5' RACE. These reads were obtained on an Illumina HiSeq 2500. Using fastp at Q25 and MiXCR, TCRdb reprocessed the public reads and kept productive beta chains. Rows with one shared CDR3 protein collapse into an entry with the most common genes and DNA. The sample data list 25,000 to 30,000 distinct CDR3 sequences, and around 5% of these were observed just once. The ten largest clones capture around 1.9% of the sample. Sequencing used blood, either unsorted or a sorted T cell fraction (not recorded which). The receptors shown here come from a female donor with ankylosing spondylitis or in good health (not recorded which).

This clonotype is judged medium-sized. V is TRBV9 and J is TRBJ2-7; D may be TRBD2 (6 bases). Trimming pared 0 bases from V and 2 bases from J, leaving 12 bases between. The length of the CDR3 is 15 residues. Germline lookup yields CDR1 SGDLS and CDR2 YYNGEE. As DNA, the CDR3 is TGTGCCAGCAGCGTAGGTGAGGGAGGCCCCTACGAGCAGTACTTC. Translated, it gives CASSVGEGGPYEQYF.

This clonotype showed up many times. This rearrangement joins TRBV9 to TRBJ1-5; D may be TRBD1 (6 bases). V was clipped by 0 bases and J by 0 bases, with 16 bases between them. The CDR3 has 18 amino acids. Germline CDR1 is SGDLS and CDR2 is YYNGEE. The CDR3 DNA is TGTGCCAGCAGCGTAGGAGGGTCGGGGGCGCATAGCAATCAGCCCCAGCATTTT. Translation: CASSVGGSGAHSNQPQHF.

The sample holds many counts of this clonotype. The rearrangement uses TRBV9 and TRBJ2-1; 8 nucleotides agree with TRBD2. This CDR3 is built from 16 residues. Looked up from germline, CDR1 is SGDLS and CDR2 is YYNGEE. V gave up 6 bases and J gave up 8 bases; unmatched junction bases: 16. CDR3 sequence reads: CASTVSQVAGYDEQFF. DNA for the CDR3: TGTGCCAGCACCGTCTCCCAAGTAGCGGGATACGATGAGCAGTTCTTC. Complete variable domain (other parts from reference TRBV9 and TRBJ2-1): DSGVTQTPKHLITATGQRVTLRCSPRSGDLSVYWYQQSLDQGLQFLIQYYNGEERAKGNILERFSAQQFPDLHSELNLSSLELGDSALYFCASTVSQVAGYDEQFFGPGTRLTVL.

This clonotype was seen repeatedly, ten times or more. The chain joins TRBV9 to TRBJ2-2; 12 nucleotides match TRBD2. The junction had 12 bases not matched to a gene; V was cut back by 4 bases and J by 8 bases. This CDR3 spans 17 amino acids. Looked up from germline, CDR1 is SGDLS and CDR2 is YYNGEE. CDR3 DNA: TGTGCCAGCAGCAAGACTAGCGGGAGTCGGGTCGGGGGGGAGCTGTTTTTT. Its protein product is CASSKTSGSRVGGELFF. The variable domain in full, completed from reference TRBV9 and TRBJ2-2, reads DSGVTQTPKHLITATGQRVTLRCSPRSGDLSVYWYQQSLDQGLQFLIQYYNGEERAKGNILERFSAQQFPDLHSELNLSSLELGDSALYFCASSKTSGSRVGGELFFGEGSRLTVL.

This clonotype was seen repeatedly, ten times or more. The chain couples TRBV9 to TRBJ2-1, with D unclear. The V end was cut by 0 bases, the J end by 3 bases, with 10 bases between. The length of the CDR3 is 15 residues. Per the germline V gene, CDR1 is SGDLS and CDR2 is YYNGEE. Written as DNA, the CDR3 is TGTGCCAGCAGCGTAGGGCCTTCCCTCTACAATGAGCAGTTCTTC. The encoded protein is CASSVGPSLYNEQFF. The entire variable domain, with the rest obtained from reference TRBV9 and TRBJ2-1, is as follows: DSGVTQTPKHLITATGQRVTLRCSPRSGDLSVYWYQQSLDQGLQFLIQYYNGEERAKGNILERFSAQQFPDLHSELNLSSLELGDSALYFCASSVGPSLYNEQFFGPGTRLTVL.

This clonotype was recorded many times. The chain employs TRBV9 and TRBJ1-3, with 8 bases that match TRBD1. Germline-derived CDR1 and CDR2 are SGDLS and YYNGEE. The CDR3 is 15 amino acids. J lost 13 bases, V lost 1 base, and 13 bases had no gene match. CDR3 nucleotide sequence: TGTGCCAGCAGCGTATCCGGGACAGGAGAAGTCGGGATATATTTT. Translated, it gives CASSVSGTGEVGIYF.

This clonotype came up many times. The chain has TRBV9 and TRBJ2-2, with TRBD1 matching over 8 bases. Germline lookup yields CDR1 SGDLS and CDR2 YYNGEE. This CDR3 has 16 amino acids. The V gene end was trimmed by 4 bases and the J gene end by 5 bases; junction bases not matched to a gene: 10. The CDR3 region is CASSLNDRGGTGELFF. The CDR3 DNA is TGTGCCAGCAGCCTGAACGACAGGGGAGGAACCGGGGAGCTGTTTTTT. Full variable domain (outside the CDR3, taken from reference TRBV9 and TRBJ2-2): DSGVTQTPKHLITATGQRVTLRCSPRSGDLSVYWYQQSLDQGLQFLIQYYNGEERAKGNILERFSAQQFPDLHSELNLSSLELGDSALYFCASSLNDRGGTGELFFGEGSRLTVL.

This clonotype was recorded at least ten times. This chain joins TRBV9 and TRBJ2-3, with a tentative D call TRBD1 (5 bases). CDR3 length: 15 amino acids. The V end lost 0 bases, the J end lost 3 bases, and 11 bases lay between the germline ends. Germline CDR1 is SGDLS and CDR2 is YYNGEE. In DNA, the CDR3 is TGTGCCAGCAGCGTAGTCAGGGATGGAACAGATACGCAGTATTTT. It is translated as CASSVVRDGTDTQYF.

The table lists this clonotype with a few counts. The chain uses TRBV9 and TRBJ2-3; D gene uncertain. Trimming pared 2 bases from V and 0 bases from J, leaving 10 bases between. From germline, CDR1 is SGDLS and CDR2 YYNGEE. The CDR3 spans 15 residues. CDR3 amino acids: CASSVSPVSTDTQYF. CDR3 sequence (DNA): TGTGCCAGCAGCGTCTCCCCCGTTAGCACAGATACGCAGTATTTT.

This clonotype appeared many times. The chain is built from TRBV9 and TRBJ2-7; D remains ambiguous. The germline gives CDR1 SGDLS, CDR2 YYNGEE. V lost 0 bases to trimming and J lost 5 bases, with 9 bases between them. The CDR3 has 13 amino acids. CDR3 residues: CASSVDLPDEQYF. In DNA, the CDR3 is TGTGCCAGCAGCGTAGATCTCCCCGACGAGCAGTACTTC.

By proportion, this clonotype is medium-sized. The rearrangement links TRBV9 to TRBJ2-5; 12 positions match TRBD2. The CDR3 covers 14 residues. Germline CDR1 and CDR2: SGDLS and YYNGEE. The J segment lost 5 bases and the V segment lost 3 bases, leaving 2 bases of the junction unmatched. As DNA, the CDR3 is TGTGCCAGCAGCGCCGGGACTAGCGGGGAGACCCAGTACTTC. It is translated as CASSAGTSGETQYF.

CDR3 nucleotides: TGTGCCAGCAGCCCGCGTGCGGCATATTCGGACGAGCAGTACTTC. Residues: CASSPRAAYSDEQYF. The V call is TRBV9, the J call TRBJ2-7, with D unclear. Germline V gene lookup returns CDR1 SGDLS and CDR2 YYNGEE. Between the trimmed V and J ends, which lost 4 bases and 5 bases, there was a span of 19 bases. This CDR3 region has 15 residues.

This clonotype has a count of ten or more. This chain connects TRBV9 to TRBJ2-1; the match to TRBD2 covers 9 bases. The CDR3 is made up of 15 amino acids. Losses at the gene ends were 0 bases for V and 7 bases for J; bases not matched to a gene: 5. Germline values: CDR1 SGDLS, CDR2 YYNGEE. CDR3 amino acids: CASSVVAGVMNEQFF. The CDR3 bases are TGTGCCAGCAGCGTAGTAGCGGGGGTAATGAATGAGCAGTTCTTC.

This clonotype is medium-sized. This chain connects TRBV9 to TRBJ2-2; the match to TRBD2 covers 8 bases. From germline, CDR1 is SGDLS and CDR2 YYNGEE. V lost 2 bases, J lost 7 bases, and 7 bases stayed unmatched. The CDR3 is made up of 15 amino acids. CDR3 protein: CASSVPAGGGGELFF. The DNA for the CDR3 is TGTGCCAGCAGCGTCCCGGCGGGGGGAGGCGGGGAGCTGTTTTTT. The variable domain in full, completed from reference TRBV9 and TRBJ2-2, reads DSGVTQTPKHLITATGQRVTLRCSPRSGDLSVYWYQQSLDQGLQFLIQYYNGEERAKGNILERFSAQQFPDLHSELNLSSLELGDSALYFCASSVPAGGGGELFFGEGSRLTVL.

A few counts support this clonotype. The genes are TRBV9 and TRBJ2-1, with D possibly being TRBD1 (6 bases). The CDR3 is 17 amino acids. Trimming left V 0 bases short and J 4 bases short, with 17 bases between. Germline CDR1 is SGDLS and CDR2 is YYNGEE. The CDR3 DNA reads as TGTGCCAGCAGCGTAGGATGGGCGGACAGTGTGTACAATGAGCAGTTCTTC. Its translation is CASSVGWADSVYNEQFF.

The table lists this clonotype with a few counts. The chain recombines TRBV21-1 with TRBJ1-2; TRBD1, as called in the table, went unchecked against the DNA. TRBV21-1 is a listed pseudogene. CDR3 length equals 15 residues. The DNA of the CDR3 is TGTGCCAGCAGCTTACTGGAAGGACAGAACTATGGCTACACCTTC. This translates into CASSLLEGQNYGYTF.

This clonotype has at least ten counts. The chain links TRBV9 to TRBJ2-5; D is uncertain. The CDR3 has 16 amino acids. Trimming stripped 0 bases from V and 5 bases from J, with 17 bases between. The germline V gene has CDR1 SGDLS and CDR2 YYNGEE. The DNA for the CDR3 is TGTGCCAGCAGCGTAGCTTGGCAGTTTGGGCGGGAGACCCAGTACTTC. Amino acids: CASSVAWQFGRETQYF.